These T cell receptor beta chains were read from a single sample in a study of PD-1 blockade in mismatch repair-deficient tumors. The data were produced by immunoSEQ multiplex PCR, yet TCRdb's version contains in-frame clones alone and is incomplete. The profile shows around 25,000 clones, 83% of them singletons. Material: peripheral blood, obtained 12 weeks after starting pembrolizumab. The receptor set was obtained from an adult with mismatch repair-deficient cancer. The CDR3 runs from the conserved cysteine through the conserved F or W. D genes are given only for firm matches. The listing skips clone size in some rows; elsewhere it reads once, few, many or a size class.

len: 12; abundance: -; d_gene: -; v_gene: TRBV7-9; j_gene: TRBJ2-1; CDR3nt: TGTGCCAGCAGCCTACGGCCCAATGAGCAGTTCTTC; CDR3aa: CASSLRPNEQFF
len: 12; abundance: -; d_gene: -; v_gene: TRBV10-2; j_gene: TRBJ1-5; CDR3nt: TGCGCCAGCACCGAAGGGAATCAGCCCCAGCATTTT; CDR3aa: CASTEGNQPQHF
len: 15; abundance: few; d_gene: TRBD1; v_gene: TRBV19; j_gene: TRBJ1-1; CDR3nt: TGTGCCAGTAGAATGACAGGGCGGCGGAACACTGAAGCTTTCTTT; CDR3aa: CASRMTGRRNTEAFF
len: 15; abundance: -; d_gene: -; v_gene: TRBV4-1; j_gene: TRBJ2-7; CDR3nt: TGCGCCAGCAGCCACGAAGGCGGAGGGACGGACGAGCAGTACTTC; CDR3aa: CASSHEGGGTDEQYF
len: 16; abundance: -; d_gene: TRBD2; v_gene: TRBV11-3; j_gene: TRBJ2-3; CDR3nt: TGTGCCAGCAGCTCCAGGACTAGCGGGTCTACAGATACGCAGTATTTT; CDR3aa: CASSSRTSGSTDTQYF
len: 14; abundance: -; d_gene: -; v_gene: TRBV10-2; j_gene: TRBJ1-4; CDR3nt: TGCGCCAGCAGTGAGGGAGGGGCGCGTGAAAAACTGTTTTTT; CDR3aa: CASSEGGAREKLFF
len: 15; abundance: -; d_gene: TRBD1; v_gene: TRBV4-3; j_gene: TRBJ2-7; CDR3nt: TGCGCCAGCAGCCAAGAGACAGGGGGTTCCTACGAGCAGTACTTC; CDR3aa: CASSQETGGSYEQYF
len: 14; abundance: -; d_gene: -; v_gene: TRBV18; j_gene: TRBJ1-1; CDR3nt: TGTGCCAGCTCATCCCAGGCCGGGGGCACTGAAGCTTTCTTT; CDR3aa: CASSSQAGGTEAFF
len: 12; abundance: -; d_gene: -; v_gene: TRBV30; j_gene: TRBJ2-7; CDR3nt: TGTGCCTGGAGTGTACGGGCTCAAGAGCAGTACTTC; CDR3aa: CAWSVRAQEQYF
len: 13; abundance: -; d_gene: -; v_gene: TRBV29-1; j_gene: TRBJ2-5; CDR3nt: TGCAGCGTTACCGGGACAAGCCAAGAGACCCAGTACTTC; CDR3aa: CSVTGTSQETQYF
len: 18; abundance: -; d_gene: -; v_gene: TRBV21-1; j_gene: TRBJ2-2; CDR3nt: TGTGCCAGCAGCAAATCTCCCCCCCCGGGGATGAACACCGGGGAGCTGTTTTTT; CDR3aa: CASSKSPPPGMNTGELFF
len: 17; abundance: -; d_gene: TRBD2; v_gene: TRBV7-8; j_gene: TRBJ2-5; CDR3nt: TGTGCCAGCAGCCTCAGCTTTGCGCGGGAGGGCCGGGAGACCCAGTACTTC; CDR3aa: CASSLSFAREGRETQYF
len: 15; abundance: -; d_gene: -; v_gene: TRBV6-1; j_gene: TRBJ2-1; CDR3nt: TGTGCCAGCAGTGAAGAAGCGGGCTCCTACAATGAGCAGTTCTTC; CDR3aa: CASSEEAGSYNEQFF
len: 13; abundance: -; d_gene: -; v_gene: TRBV27; j_gene: TRBJ2-1; CDR3nt: TGTGCCAGCAGTTTAGAACGGGGCGATGAGCAGTTCTTC; CDR3aa: CASSLERGDEQFF
len: 15; abundance: -; d_gene: -; v_gene: TRBV10-3; j_gene: TRBJ2-2; CDR3nt: TGTGCCATCAGCAAAGGGACGGGGGTCGGCGGGGAGCTGTTTTTT; CDR3aa: CAISKGTGVGGELFF
len: 15; abundance: -; d_gene: TRBD1; v_gene: TRBV7-2; j_gene: TRBJ1-2; CDR3nt: TGTGCCAGCAGCCGCAACACTGACAGGGTCTATGGCTACACCTTC; CDR3aa: CASSRNTDRVYGYTF
len: 15; abundance: -; d_gene: TRBD2; v_gene: TRBV6-5; j_gene: TRBJ2-2; CDR3nt: TGTGCCAGCAGAGCGGGAGGACCGAACACCGGGGAGCTGTTTTTT; CDR3aa: CASRAGGPNTGELFF
len: 14; abundance: few; d_gene: TRBD2; v_gene: TRBV6-5; j_gene: TRBJ2-1; CDR3nt: TGTGCCGCCGCTAGGCGGGAGAGCTACAATGAGCAGTTCTTC; CDR3aa: CAAARRESYNEQFF
len: 17; abundance: -; d_gene: -; v_gene: TRBV12-2; j_gene: TRBJ2-5; CDR3nt: TGTGCAAGTCGCTTAGCTCCGCGCGGGAGAAACCAAGAGACCCAGTACTTC; CDR3aa: CASRLAPRGRNQETQYF
len: 13; abundance: -; d_gene: -; v_gene: TRBV9; j_gene: TRBJ2-5; CDR3nt: TGTGCCAGCAGCCCCCGGACAGAAGAGACCCAGTACTTC; CDR3aa: CASSPRTEETQYF
len: 15; abundance: -; d_gene: -; v_gene: TRBV6-4; j_gene: TRBJ2-6; CDR3nt: TGTGCCAGCAGTGACTCGCACTCTGGGGCCAACGTCCTGACTTTC; CDR3aa: CASSDSHSGANVLTF
len: 15; abundance: few; d_gene: -; v_gene: TRBV6-1; j_gene: TRBJ1-1; CDR3nt: TGTGCCAGCAGCCCCGAGGTATCGGGGAACACTGAAGCTTTCTTT; CDR3aa: CASSPEVSGNTEAFF
len: 14; abundance: -; d_gene: -; v_gene: TRBV4-3; j_gene: TRBJ2-7; CDR3nt: TGCGCCAGCAGCCAAGACCGGTATTCCAACGAGCAGTACTTC; CDR3aa: CASSQDRYSNEQYF
len: 15; abundance: -; d_gene: -; v_gene: TRBV28; j_gene: TRBJ2-1; CDR3nt: TGTGCCAGCAGTCCCCCCGAGGGCGGATACAATGAGCAGTTCTTC; CDR3aa: CASSPPEGGYNEQFF
len: 14; abundance: -; d_gene: -; v_gene: TRBV27; j_gene: TRBJ2-1; CDR3nt: TGTGCCAGCAGTTTAGGGTACAGAGACAATGAGCAGTTCTTC; CDR3aa: CASSLGYRDNEQFF
len: 13; abundance: -; d_gene: -; v_gene: TRBV7-6; j_gene: TRBJ2-3; CDR3nt: TGTGCCAGCAGCTTACTCAGAACAGATACGCAGTATTTT; CDR3aa: CASSLLRTDTQYF
len: 11; abundance: -; d_gene: -; v_gene: TRBV28; j_gene: TRBJ2-5; CDR3nt: TGTGCCAGCAACGAACAAGAGACCCAGTACTTC; CDR3aa: CASNEQETQYF
len: 15; abundance: -; d_gene: TRBD2; v_gene: TRBV19; j_gene: TRBJ2-3; CDR3nt: TGTGCCAGTAGTATTCTCGCCCCCGGGGGGAATACGCAGTATTTT; CDR3aa: CASSILAPGGNTQYF
len: 17; abundance: -; d_gene: -; v_gene: TRBV28; j_gene: TRBJ2-5; CDR3nt: TGTGCCAGCAGCTCCAACTCGGGGACGGTGGTGCAAGAGACCCAGTACTTC; CDR3aa: CASSSNSGTVVQETQYF
len: 13; abundance: -; d_gene: -; v_gene: TRBV11-3; j_gene: TRBJ1-1; CDR3nt: TGTGCCAGCACCGTGGGAATGAACACTGAAGCTTTCTTT; CDR3aa: CASTVGMNTEAFF
len: 14; abundance: -; d_gene: -; v_gene: TRBV19; j_gene: TRBJ1-1; CDR3nt: TGTGCCAGTAGTCTCCGACTCGGGGACACTGAAGCTTTCTTT; CDR3aa: CASSLRLGDTEAFF
len: 12; abundance: -; d_gene: -; v_gene: TRBV30; j_gene: TRBJ1-1; CDR3nt: TGTGCCTGGAGTGTAGGCCAGGGAAAAGCTTTCTTT; CDR3aa: CAWSVGQGKAFF
len: 13; abundance: few; d_gene: -; v_gene: TRBV6-6; j_gene: TRBJ2-2; CDR3nt: TGTGCCAGCAGTGACAGGGAGGCCGGGGAGCTGTTTTTT; CDR3aa: CASSDREAGELFF
len: 16; abundance: -; d_gene: TRBD2; v_gene: TRBV6-5; j_gene: TRBJ2-5; CDR3nt: TGTGCCAGCAGTTACTCGGGTGGGAGCGGGAAAGAGACCCAGTACTTC; CDR3aa: CASSYSGGSGKETQYF
len: 13; abundance: few; d_gene: -; v_gene: TRBV6-1; j_gene: TRBJ1-5; CDR3nt: TGTGCCAGCAGTGAGGTCAACAATCAGCCCCAGCATTTT; CDR3aa: CASSEVNNQPQHF
len: 14; abundance: -; d_gene: TRBD1; v_gene: TRBV19; j_gene: TRBJ1-2; CDR3nt: TGTGCCAGTAGTATACAGGGGGGGAACTATGGCTACACCTTC; CDR3aa: CASSIQGGNYGYTF
len: 17; abundance: -; d_gene: TRBD1; v_gene: TRBV4-2; j_gene: TRBJ2-1; CDR3nt: TGTGCCAGCAGCCTTTTTCCGGGACAGGGCAACTACAATGAGCAGTTCTTC; CDR3aa: CASSLFPGQGNYNEQFF
len: 14; abundance: few; d_gene: -; v_gene: TRBV5-5; j_gene: TRBJ2-7; CDR3nt: TGTGCCAGCAGCCAAGGGCTCCAACTGTACGAGCAGTACTTC; CDR3aa: CASSQGLQLYEQYF
len: 15; abundance: -; d_gene: TRBD1; v_gene: TRBV5-1; j_gene: TRBJ1-5; CDR3nt: TGCGCCAGCACCCTGACAGGGGGCGCGAATCAGCCCCAGCATTTT; CDR3aa: CASTLTGGANQPQHF
len: 15; abundance: -; d_gene: -; v_gene: TRBV6-1; j_gene: TRBJ2-7; CDR3nt: TGTGCCAGCAGTGAGAGAGTCACCGAACCGGGTCCGAAGTACTTC; CDR3aa: CASSERVTEPGPKYF
len: 19; abundance: -; d_gene: -; v_gene: TRBV28; j_gene: TRBJ2-2; CDR3nt: TGTGCCAGCAGTTTAATCGGGGCCCGGGACTCCATTTCTCCCGGGGAGCTGTTTTTT; CDR3aa: CASSLIGARDSISPGELFF
len: 17; abundance: -; d_gene: -; v_gene: TRBV28; j_gene: TRBJ1-3; CDR3nt: TGTGCCACTATCCGGGAACCCGAAAGTGGCTCTGGAAACACCATATATTTT; CDR3aa: CATIREPESGSGNTIYF
len: 17; abundance: -; d_gene: TRBD1; v_gene: TRBV4-3; j_gene: TRBJ1-5; CDR3nt: TGCGCCAGCAGCCAAGATCTGACAGGGGGCGTCAATCAGCCCCAGCATTTT; CDR3aa: CASSQDLTGGVNQPQHF
len: 11; abundance: once; d_gene: -; v_gene: TRBV6-5; j_gene: TRBJ2-2; CDR3nt: TGTGCCAGCAGCATCAATGAGGAGCTGTTTTTT; CDR3aa: CASSINEELFF
len: 14; abundance: once; d_gene: TRBD2; v_gene: TRBV4-1; j_gene: TRBJ2-3; CDR3nt: TGCGCCAGCAGCCGAGCGGGAGGGGGGAATACGCAGTATTTT; CDR3aa: CASSRAGGGNTQYF
len: 17; abundance: -; d_gene: TRBD1; v_gene: TRBV7-8; j_gene: TRBJ1-2; CDR3nt: TGTGCCAGCAGCTTAGCCACGAAGAGGGGGCCTAACTATGGCTACACCTTC; CDR3aa: CASSLATKRGPNYGYTF
len: 14; abundance: -; d_gene: TRBD2; v_gene: TRBV19; j_gene: TRBJ2-7; CDR3nt: TGTGCCAGTAGTGGTCGCGGGAGCTCCTACGAGCAGTACTTC; CDR3aa: CASSGRGSSYEQYF
len: 11; abundance: -; d_gene: -; v_gene: TRBV21-1; j_gene: TRBJ2-7; CDR3nt: TGTGCCACCTGCAGTACCTACGAGCAGTACTTC; CDR3aa: CATCSTYEQYF
len: 15; abundance: -; d_gene: TRBD2; v_gene: TRBV5-4; j_gene: TRBJ2-3; CDR3nt: TGTGCCAGCAGCCCCCGGCTAGCGGTCACAGATACGCAGTATTTT; CDR3aa: CASSPRLAVTDTQYF
len: 18; abundance: -; d_gene: -; v_gene: TRBV5-1; j_gene: TRBJ2-5; CDR3nt: TGCGCCAGCAGCTCCGAAATCGGACAGTCCTACACCAGAGAGACCCAGTACTTC; CDR3aa: CASSSEIGQSYTRETQYF
len: 15; abundance: -; d_gene: -; v_gene: TRBV4-1; j_gene: TRBJ2-1; CDR3nt: TGCGCCAGCAGCCAAGAGATGGGGGATGACAATGAGCAGTTCTTC; CDR3aa: CASSQEMGDDNEQFF
len: 15; abundance: -; d_gene: -; v_gene: TRBV2; j_gene: TRBJ2-5; CDR3nt: TGTGCCAGCAGTGACCTGAGGCCAGCACAAGAGACCCAGTACTTC; CDR3aa: CASSDLRPAQETQYF
len: 15; abundance: few; d_gene: -; v_gene: TRBV19; j_gene: TRBJ1-4; CDR3nt: TGTGCCAGTAGAGGGTATGCTACGACTAATGAAAAACTGTTTTTT; CDR3aa: CASRGYATTNEKLFF
len: 13; abundance: -; d_gene: TRBD1; v_gene: TRBV9; j_gene: TRBJ2-5; CDR3nt: TGTGCCAGCAGCTCAGGGGGCACGGAGACCCAGTACTTC; CDR3aa: CASSSGGTETQYF
len: 13; abundance: -; d_gene: -; v_gene: TRBV19; j_gene: TRBJ2-5; CDR3nt: TGTGCCAGTAGTAGGGCGCGCGGAGAGACCCAGTACTTC; CDR3aa: CASSRARGETQYF
len: 14; abundance: -; d_gene: TRBD2; v_gene: TRBV19; j_gene: TRBJ2-7; CDR3nt: TGTGCCAGTAGCTCTTGGAGCGGGAGGAACGAGCAGTACTTC; CDR3aa: CASSSWSGRNEQYF
len: 16; abundance: -; d_gene: -; v_gene: TRBV10-3; j_gene: TRBJ1-5; CDR3nt: TGTGCCATCAGTGAGTCGGGTGGGGGGCCTCATCAGCCCCAGCATTTT; CDR3aa: CAISESGGGPHQPQHF
len: 15; abundance: -; d_gene: TRBD1; v_gene: TRBV29-1; j_gene: TRBJ2-5; CDR3nt: TGCAGCGTTGAAGACCTAGGACAGGCCCAAGAGACCCAGTACTTC; CDR3aa: CSVEDLGQAQETQYF
len: 16; abundance: -; d_gene: -; v_gene: TRBV2; j_gene: TRBJ2-1; CDR3nt: TGTGCCAGCAGTGAGGCGGGGATCGGTGTCTACAATGAGCAGTTCTTC; CDR3aa: CASSEAGIGVYNEQFF